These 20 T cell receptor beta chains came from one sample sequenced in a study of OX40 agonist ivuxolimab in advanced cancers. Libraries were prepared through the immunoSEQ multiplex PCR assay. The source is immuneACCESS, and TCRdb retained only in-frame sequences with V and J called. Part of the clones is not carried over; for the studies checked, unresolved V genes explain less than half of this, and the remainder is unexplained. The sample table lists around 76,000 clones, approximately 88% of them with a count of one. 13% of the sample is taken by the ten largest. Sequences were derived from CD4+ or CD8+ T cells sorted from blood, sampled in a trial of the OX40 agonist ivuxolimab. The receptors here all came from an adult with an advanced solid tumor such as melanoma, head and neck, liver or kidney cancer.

CDR3 nucleotides: TGTGCCAGTAGTCAAACAGCCAACACTGAAGCTTTCTTT. This translates into CASSQTANTEAFF. The V call is TRBV19, the J call TRBJ1-1; no clear D. There are 13 residues in the CDR3. Trimming cost V 5 bases and J 2 bases, with 9 bases left between them. Germline V gene lookup returns CDR1 LNHDA and CDR2 SQIVND (reference sequence). Drawing the rest from reference TRBV19 and TRBJ1-1, the complete variable domain is DGGITQSPKYLFRKEGQNVTLSCEQNLNHDAMYWYRQDPGQGLRLIYYSQIVNDFQKGDIAEGYSVSREKKESFPLTVTSAQKNPTAFYLCASSQTANTEAFFGQGTRLTVV.

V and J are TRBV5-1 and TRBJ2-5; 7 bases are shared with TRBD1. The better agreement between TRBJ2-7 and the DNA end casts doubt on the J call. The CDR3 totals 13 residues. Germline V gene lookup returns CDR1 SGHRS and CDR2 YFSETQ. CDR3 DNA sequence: TGCGCCAGCAGCTTCCGGACAGGCCCCGAGCAGTACTTC. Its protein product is CASSFRTGPEQYF.

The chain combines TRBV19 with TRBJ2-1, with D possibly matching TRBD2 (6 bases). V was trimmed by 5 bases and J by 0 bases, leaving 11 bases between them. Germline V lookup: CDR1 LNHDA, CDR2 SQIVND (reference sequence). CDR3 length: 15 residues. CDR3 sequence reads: CASSLLASSYNEQFF. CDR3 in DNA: TGTGCCAGTAGTTTGCTAGCGTCCTCCTACAATGAGCAGTTCTTC.

In DNA form, the CDR3 reads TGTGCCAGTAGTCTGACAGGGAGGAGCAATCAGCCCCAGCATTTT. Its protein is CASSLTGRSNQPQHF. The chain links TRBV19 to TRBJ1-5; 7 bases match TRBD1. CDR1 is LNHDA and CDR2 is SQIVND in the germline V gene (reference sequence). The CDR3 sequence is 15 residues long. V trimming: 5 bases; J trimming: 1 base; junction bases outside the gene matches: 5.

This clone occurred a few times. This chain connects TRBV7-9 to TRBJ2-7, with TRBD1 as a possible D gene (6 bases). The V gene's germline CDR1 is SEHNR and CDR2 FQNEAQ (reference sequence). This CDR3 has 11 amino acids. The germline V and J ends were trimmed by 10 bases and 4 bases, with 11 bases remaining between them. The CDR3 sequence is CAIRGQYEQYF. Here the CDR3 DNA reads TGTGCCATCCGTGGACAGTACGAGCAGTACTTC.

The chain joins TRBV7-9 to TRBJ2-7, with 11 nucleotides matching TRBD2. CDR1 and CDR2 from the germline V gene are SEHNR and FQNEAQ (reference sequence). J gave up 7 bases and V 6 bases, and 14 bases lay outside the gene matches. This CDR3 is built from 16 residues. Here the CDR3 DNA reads TGTGCCAGCAGTCCCCGGACTAGCGGGCTCTCAGAAGAGCAGTACTTC. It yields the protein CASSPRTSGLSEEQYF.

The CDR3 DNA follows: TGTGCCAGCAGGGGCGGGACAGGTCTTTCCTACGAGCAGTACTTC. Amino acid sequence: CASRGGTGLSYEQYF. This chain uses TRBV6-6 with TRBJ2-7; 8 nucleotides match TRBD1. CDR3 length equals 15 residues. Germline CDR1 MNHNY, CDR2 SVGAGI (reference sequence). Trimming removed 6 bases from V and 1 base from J; junction bases left unmatched: 8.

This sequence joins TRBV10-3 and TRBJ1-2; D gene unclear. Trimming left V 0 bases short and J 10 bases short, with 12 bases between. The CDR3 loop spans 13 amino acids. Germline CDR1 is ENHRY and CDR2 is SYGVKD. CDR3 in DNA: TGTGCCATCAGTGAGTCGGTAATATCGGCCTACACCTTC. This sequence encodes CAISESVISAYTF.

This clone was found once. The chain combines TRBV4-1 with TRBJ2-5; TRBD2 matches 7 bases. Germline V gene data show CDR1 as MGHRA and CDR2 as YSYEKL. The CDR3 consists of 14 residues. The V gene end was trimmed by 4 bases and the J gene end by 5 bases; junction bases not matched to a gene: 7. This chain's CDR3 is CASSPGRAAETQYF. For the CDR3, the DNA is TGCGCCAGCAGCCCAGGGAGGGCCGCGGAGACCCAGTACTTC.

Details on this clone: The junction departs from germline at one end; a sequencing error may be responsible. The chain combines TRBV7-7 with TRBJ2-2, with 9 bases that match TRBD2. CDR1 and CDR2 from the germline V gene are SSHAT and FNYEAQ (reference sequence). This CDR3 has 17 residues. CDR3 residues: CASSFYSGSGNTGELFF. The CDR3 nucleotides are TGTGCTAGCAGCTTCTATAGCGGGAGCGGTAACACCGGGGAGCTGTTTTTT. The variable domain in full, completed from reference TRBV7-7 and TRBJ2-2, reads GAGVSQSPRYKVTKRGQDVTLRCDPISSHATLYWYQQALGQGPEFLTYFNYEAQPDKSGLPSDRFSAERPEGSISTLTIQRTEQRDSAMYRCASSFYSGSGNTGELFFGEGSRLTVL.

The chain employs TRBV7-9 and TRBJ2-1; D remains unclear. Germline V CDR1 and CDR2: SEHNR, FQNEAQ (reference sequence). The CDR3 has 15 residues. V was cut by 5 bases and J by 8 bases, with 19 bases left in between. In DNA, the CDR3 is TGTGCCAGCAGCCCGTTAAGCTCTAGTCTGCATGAGCAGTTCTTC. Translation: CASSPLSSSLHEQFF.

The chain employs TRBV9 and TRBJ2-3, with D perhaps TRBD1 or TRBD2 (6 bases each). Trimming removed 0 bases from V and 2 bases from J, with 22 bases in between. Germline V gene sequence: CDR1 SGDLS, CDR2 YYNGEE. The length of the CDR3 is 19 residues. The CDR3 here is CASSVATGAYSGATDTQYF. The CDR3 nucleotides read TGTGCCAGCAGCGTAGCTACGGGGGCTTATAGCGGTGCCACAGATACGCAGTATTTT.

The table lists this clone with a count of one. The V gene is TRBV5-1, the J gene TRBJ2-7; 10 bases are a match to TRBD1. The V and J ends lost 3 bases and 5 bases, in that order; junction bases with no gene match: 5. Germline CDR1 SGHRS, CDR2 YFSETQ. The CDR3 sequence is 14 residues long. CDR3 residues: CASSWDRGWDEQYF. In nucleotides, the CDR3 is TGCGCCAGCAGCTGGGACAGGGGATGGGACGAGCAGTACTTC.

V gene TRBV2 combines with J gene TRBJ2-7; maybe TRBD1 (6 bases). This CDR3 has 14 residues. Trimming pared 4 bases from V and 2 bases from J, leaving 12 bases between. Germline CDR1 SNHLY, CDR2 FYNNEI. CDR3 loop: CASSVKGGPYEQYF. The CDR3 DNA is TGTGCCAGCAGTGTCAAAGGGGGACCCTACGAGCAGTACTTC.

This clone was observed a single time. The chain's CDR3 is CASSLPGTGYGYTF. DNA for the CDR3: TGTGCCAGTAGTCTTCCCGGGACAGGCTATGGCTACACCTTC. J is TRBJ1-2 and V is TRBV19; 8 bases align to TRBD1. This CDR3 has 14 residues. Germline V lookup: CDR1 LNHDA, CDR2 SQIVND (reference sequence). Germline trimming cut 5 bases from V and 4 bases from J; bases unmatched to any gene: 6.

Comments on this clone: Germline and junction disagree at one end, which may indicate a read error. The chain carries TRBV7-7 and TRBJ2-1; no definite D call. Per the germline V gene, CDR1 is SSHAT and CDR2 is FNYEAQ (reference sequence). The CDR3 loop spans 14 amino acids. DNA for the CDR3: TGTGCTAGCAGCTTAAATCACTACACGAATGAGCAGTTCTTC. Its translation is CASSLNHYTNEQFF.

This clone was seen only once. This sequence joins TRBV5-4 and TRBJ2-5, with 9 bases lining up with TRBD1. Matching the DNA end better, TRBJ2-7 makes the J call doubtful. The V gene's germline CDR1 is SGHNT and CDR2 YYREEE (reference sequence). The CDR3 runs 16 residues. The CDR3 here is CASSPGTGYGGDEQYF. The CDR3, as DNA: TGTGCCAGCAGCCCGGGGACAGGGTACGGAGGGGACGAGCAGTACTTC.

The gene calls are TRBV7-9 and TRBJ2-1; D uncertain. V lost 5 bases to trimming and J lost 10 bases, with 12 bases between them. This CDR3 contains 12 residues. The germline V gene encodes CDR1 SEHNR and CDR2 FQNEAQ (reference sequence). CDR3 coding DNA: TGTGCCAGCAGCATAGTACGTCAGGAGCAGTTCTTC. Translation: CASSIVRQEQFF.

CDR3 protein: CASSLPLGQEAGNTIYF. CDR3 in DNA: TGTGCCAGCAGTTTACCCCTTGGACAGGAGGCTGGAAACACCATATATTTT. This chain links TRBV28 with TRBJ1-3; TRBD1 aligns across 7 bases. Per the germline V gene, CDR1 is MDHEN and CDR2 is SYDVKM. This CDR3 spans 17 amino acids. The V segment lost 2 bases and the J segment 2 bases; nucleotides outside the gene matches: 9. The full variable domain, completed using reference TRBV28 and TRBJ1-3, is DVKVTQSSRYLVKRTGEKVFLECVQDMDHENMFWYRQDPGLGLRLIYFSYDVKMKEKGDIPEGYSVSREKKERFSLILESASTNQTSMYLCASSLPLGQEAGNTIYFGEGSWLTVV.

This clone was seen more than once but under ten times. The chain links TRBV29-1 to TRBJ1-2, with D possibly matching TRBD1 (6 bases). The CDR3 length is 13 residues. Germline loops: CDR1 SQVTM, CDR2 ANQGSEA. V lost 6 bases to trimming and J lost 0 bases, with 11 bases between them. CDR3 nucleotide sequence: TGCAGCGTACGGACAGAAGCTAACTATGGCTACACCTTC. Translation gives CSVRTEANYGYTF.